Listed below are T cell receptor beta chains from one sample, sequenced in a study of identical twins. TCRdb re-derived calls from the 5' RACE reads in MiXCR, one entry per CDR3 protein. The data show roughly 710,000 distinct CDR3 sequences, around 6% seen once. Source material: naive T cells sorted from blood. These receptors all come from a man between 18 and 35 years old in good health. CDR3s include the opening cysteine and the closing phenylalanine or tryptophan. Fields, in order: CDR3 protein, V gene, J gene.

CDR3 protein: CASSSRSDEKLFF
V gene: TRBV11-2
J gene: TRBJ1-4

CDR3 protein: CASSKDGSEAFF
V gene: TRBV19
J gene: TRBJ1-1

CDR3 protein: CASSPGTPYSNQPQHF
V gene: TRBV18
J gene: TRBJ1-5

CDR3 protein: CSVAHVESGANVLTF
V gene: TRBV29-1
J gene: TRBJ2-6

CDR3 protein: CASSLGGRSYEQYF
V gene: TRBV27
J gene: TRBJ2-7

CDR3 protein: CASSPGHRGMRLVTDTQYF
V gene: TRBV18
J gene: TRBJ2-3

CDR3 protein: CSVQRESLNEQFF
V gene: TRBV20-1
J gene: TRBJ2-1

CDR3 protein: CSVGKGQFNEKLFF
V gene: TRBV29-1
J gene: TRBJ1-4

CDR3 protein: CASSPRSGRETQYF
V gene: TRBV14
J gene: TRBJ2-5

CDR3 protein: CSASTGQGYNEQFF
V gene: TRBV20-1
J gene: TRBJ2-1

CDR3 protein: CASSLYGGSITDTQYF
V gene: TRBV27
J gene: TRBJ2-3